Below are 4 T cell receptor beta chains sequenced from a single sample in a study of cytomegalovirus exposure and HLA in healthy donors. Vbeta (60) and Jbeta (13) primers were used in the PCR. This table comes from immunoSEQ multiplex PCR, and its TCRdb copy is limited to in-frame clones, with some not included. The sample includes 150,000 to 200,000 clones, more than 60% of them seen just once. Sequencing was done on a sample of PBMCs. The receptors derive from a man aged 18 to 29 in good health and CMV-seropositive.

There are a few counts of this clone. CDR3 nucleotide sequence: TGTGCCAGTAGTATAGAAAGGCGGAGCGGTCCCTACGAGCAGTACTTC. Encoded protein: CASSIERRSGPYEQYF. V gene TRBV19 combines with J gene TRBJ2-7, with D possibly matching TRBD2 (5 bases). Trimming shortened V by 0 bases and J by 2 bases, and 14 bases separated the two germline ends. The germline gives CDR1 LNHDA, CDR2 SQIVND (reference sequence). The CDR3 covers 16 residues.

The V and J genes are TRBV28 and TRBJ1-4; 8 bases fit TRBD1. J was trimmed by 8 bases and V by 1 base; bases with no gene match: 3. This CDR3 contains 14 residues. The germline CDR1 and CDR2 sequences are MDHEN and SYDVKM. The CDR3 sequence: CASSLSRGQEKLFF. As DNA, the CDR3 is TGTGCCAGCAGTTTATCCAGGGGGCAAGAAAAACTGTTTTTT.

This clone was detected a few times. The V gene is TRBV27, the J gene TRBJ2-7, with 9 bases identical to TRBD2. Germline lookup yields CDR1 MNHEY and CDR2 SMNVEV (reference sequence). J lost 0 bases, V lost 5 bases, and 11 bases had no gene match. The CDR3 contains 17 residues. CDR3 sequence (DNA): TGTGCCAGCAGTACAAGATCTAGCGGGACAAACTCCTACGAGCAGTACTTC. Its protein product is CASSTRSSGTNSYEQYF.

This rearrangement joins TRBV5-1 to TRBJ2-1, with D perhaps matching TRBD2 (5 bases). The CDR3 runs to 17 residues. Trimming removed 0 bases from V and 1 base from J, with 14 bases in between. Germline V gives CDR1 SGHRS, CDR2 YFSETQ. Here the CDR3 DNA reads TGCGCCAGCAGCTTGGCGTGGACTGCTGTATCCTACAATGAGCAGTTCTTC. This encodes CASSLAWTAVSYNEQFF.